The clone carrying this TCR beta chain appeared many times. Its antigen is currently unknown. With V trimmed by 6 bases and J by 4 bases, 12 bases remained unmatched. Looked up from germline, CDR1 is MNHNS and CDR2 is SASEGT. This CDR3 has 16 amino acids. The data were taken from a study of T cells in Graves' hyperthyroidism and ophthalmopathy. TCR beta CDR3 region amplification was performed from RNA transcripts. First-round RT-PCR of the TCR CDR3 relied on the HTBI primer set. TCRdb recomputed calls from the multiplex PCR reads with MiXCR, one row per CDR3 protein. Among around 350,000 distinct CDR3 sequences, approximately 19% were seen once, and the ten largest hold about 4%. Findings and caveats of the study: Classification by a 13 V-J model distinguished ophthalmopathy from stable hyperthyroidism. Most expanded thyroid clonotypes above 0.001 also appeared in blood.

Disease duration under 2 months; hyperthyroidism patients were aged 18 to 65. The source of this sequence is a woman aged 18-29 years with Graves' hyperthyroidism. Sample: blood. The J gene is TRBJ2-5, the V gene TRBV6-1; the match to TRBD1 covers 9 bases. The CDR3 region has the DNA TGTGCCAGCAGCCAACTGGGACAGGGCTGGAGAGAGACCCAGTACTTC. Translated, it gives CASSQLGQGWRETQYF.